Described below is a single TCR beta chain sequence and its context. As originally analysed: It was from reference gene primer amplification that nucleated cell counts were estimated. Some clones are missing from TCRdb's copy, which holds only in-frame ones; the method was immunoSEQ multiplex PCR. That table supplies the V and J calls and clone size; D and trimming were determined from the DNA. The sample lists around 140,000 clones, more than 85% occurring once. This entry belongs to a study of blood T cell repertoires in COVID-19. The CDR3 is 14 residues long. Germline V gene sequence: CDR1 LNHDA, CDR2 SQIVND (reference sequence). The ends lost 3 bases at V and 6 bases at J; junction bases unmatched: 3.

The sequence derives from a man between 60 and 75 years old with active or convalescent COVID-19. The chain couples TRBV19 to TRBJ1-5, with 9 bases aligning to TRBD1. The sequenced sample consisted of peripheral blood. Here the CDR3 reads CASSIRQGGQPQHF. For the CDR3, the DNA is TGTGCCAGTAGTATCCGACAGGGGGGTCAGCCCCAGCATTTT.